The 17 T cell receptor beta chains listed next were all sequenced from one sample in a study of T-cell reconstitution after alpha-beta-depleted transplantation in children. Library preparation (for TCRbeta) was performed with unique molecular identifiers. From the PCR reads, TCRdb called clonotypes with MiXCR, one entry per CDR3 protein. The sample records fewer than 150,000 distinct CDR3 sequences, 9.7% being singletons. Specimen: PBMCs, mostly from graft donor cells, collected 180 days after TCRalphabeta/CD19-depleted stem cell transplant. The receptors derive from a girl under three years old who had a stem cell transplant for combined immunodeficiency, so the T cells may come from the graft donor.

This clonotype was found a few times. The chain joins TRBV28 to TRBJ2-5; 9 bases line up with TRBD1. Per the germline V gene, CDR1 is MDHEN and CDR2 is SYDVKM. The CDR3 loop spans 16 amino acids. V was pared by 6 bases and J by 2 bases, with 10 bases of the junction left unmatched. In DNA, the CDR3 is TGTGCCAGCAGCCCACCGGGACAGGGTCATCAAGAGACCCAGTACTTC. Translating it yields CASSPPGQGHQETQYF.

In its sample, this clonotype was seen a few times. The genes are TRBV10-3 and TRBJ2-3; D ambiguous. The germline CDR1 and CDR2 sequences are ENHRY and SYGVKD. Trimming stripped 4 bases from V and 2 bases from J, with 7 bases between. There are 13 residues in the CDR3. The DNA for the CDR3 is TGTGCCATCAGTGGGGCAGACACAGATACGCAGTATTTT. Encoded protein: CAISGADTDTQYF.

The genes are TRBV18 and TRBJ1-2; weak D call: TRBD1 (6 bases). The V gene lost 0 bases and the J gene lost 4 bases, with 9 bases spanning the gap. This CDR3 spans 14 amino acids. Germline-derived CDR1 and CDR2 are KGHSH and LQKENI. As DNA, the CDR3 is TGTGCCAGCTCACCACCCACAGGGCCCTATGGCTACACCTTC. Its translation: CASSPPTGPYGYTF.

Only a few counts were recorded for this clonotype. The J gene is TRBJ2-3, the V gene TRBV4-3, with 7 bases that match TRBD2. Germline CDR1 is LGHNA and CDR2 is YSLEER. The CDR3 contains 16 residues. The J segment lost 0 bases and the V segment lost 0 bases, leaving 3 bases of the junction unmatched. CDR3 protein: CASSQDGRDSTDTQYF. The CDR3 DNA follows: TGCGCCAGCAGCCAAGATGGGAGGGACAGCACAGATACGCAGTATTTT.

This rearrangement joins TRBV19 to TRBJ2-5; TRBD1 matches 7 bases. The length of the CDR3 is 15 residues. The germline V gene encodes CDR1 LNHDA and CDR2 SQIVND (reference sequence). Germline trimming cut 3 bases from V and 5 bases from J; bases unmatched to any gene: 9. This chain's CDR3 is CASSMTITGVETQYF. The DNA for the CDR3 is TGTGCCAGTAGTATGACGATTACAGGGGTGGAGACCCAGTACTTC. The full variable domain, in which reference TRBV19 and TRBJ2-5 provide the parts outside the CDR3, is DGGITQSPKYLFRKEGQNVTLSCEQNLNHDAMYWYRQDPGQGLRLIYYSQIVNDFQKGDIAEGYSVSREKKESFPLTVTSAQKNPTAFYLCASSMTITGVETQYFGPGTRLLVL.

This clonotype was found a few times. J is TRBJ2-3 and V is TRBV20-1; 12 bases match TRBD2. Germline V gene data show CDR1 as DFQATT and CDR2 as SNEGSKA (reference sequence). V lost 6 bases and J lost 4; bases outside the gene matches: 5. This CDR3 contains 14 residues. CDR3 sequence: CSAYTSGGPDTQYF. CDR3 DNA: TGCAGTGCGTACACTAGCGGGGGGCCAGATACGCAGTATTTT.

The count of this clonotype is one. The genes are TRBV21-1 and TRBJ2-3; the table's D call, TRBD2, has no DNA check behind it. TRBV21-1 is a pseudogene segment. This CDR3 is 19 amino acids long. CDR3 protein: CASSNRTSGRLRRPDTQYF. The DNA for the CDR3 is TGTGCCAGCAGCAACAGGACTAGCGGGAGGCTCCGTCGTCCAGATACGCAGTATTTT.

This clonotype was counted a few times. The CDR3 protein is CASSHPTGSGEQYF. In DNA, the CDR3 is TGTGCCAGCAGCCACCCGACAGGGTCTGGCGAGCAGTACTTC. This chain connects TRBV14 to TRBJ2-7; TRBD1 matches 7 bases. Per germline, CDR1 SGHDN and CDR2 FVKESK. With V trimmed by 3 bases and J by 6 bases, 8 bases remained unmatched. The CDR3 is 14 residues long.

The chain uses TRBV4-3 and TRBJ2-3, with 14 positions matching TRBD2. With 4 bases clipped from V and 0 bases from J, the junction kept 12 bases outside the gene matches. This CDR3 has 20 residues. Germline CDR1 and CDR2: LGHNA and YSLEER. The CDR3, as DNA: TGCGCCAGCAGCCGTGACCGGACTAGCGGGAGGCACCCTAGCACAGATACGCAGTATTTT. Translated, it gives CASSRDRTSGRHPSTDTQYF.

The chain is built from TRBV12-3 or TRBV12-4 and TRBJ1-3, with TRBD1 as a possible D gene (5 bases). This CDR3 contains 15 residues. V was pared by 6 bases and J by 0 bases, with 12 bases between. The CDR3 DNA follows: TGTGCCAGCAGACCGACAGTGCTCTCTGGAAACACCATATATTTT. Its protein product is CASRPTVLSGNTIYF.

The chain couples TRBV20-1 to TRBJ1-4, with D uncertain. V was trimmed by 3 bases and J by 4 bases, leaving 9 bases between them. The CDR3 runs to 13 residues. The germline CDR1 and CDR2 sequences are DFQATT and SNEGSKA (reference sequence). The CDR3 DNA is TGCAGTGCTAGTTGGCGGCTTAATGAAAAACTGTTTTTT. Amino acid sequence: CSASWRLNEKLFF.

V gene TRBV5-1 combines with J gene TRBJ2-7, with D uncertain. Germline CDR1 reads SGHRS; CDR2 reads YFSETQ. The V end lost 5 bases, the J end lost 1 base, and 10 bases lay between the germline ends. This CDR3 has 13 residues. Written as DNA, the CDR3 is TGCGCCAGCAGACCATTTGTGTCCTACGAGCAGTACTTC. Residues: CASRPFVSYEQYF.

This chain connects TRBV5-1 to TRBJ2-1; TRBD1 agrees at 8 bases. Losses at the gene ends were 0 bases for V and 6 bases for J; bases not matched to a gene: 5. This CDR3 is 15 amino acids long. Germline V gene data show CDR1 as SGHRS and CDR2 as YFSETQ. The CDR3 nucleotides read TGCGCCAGCAGCTTGGGGTTCAGGGGGCCCAATGAGCAGTTCTTC. Its protein is CASSLGFRGPNEQFF.

This clonotype was found many times. The chain has TRBV5-1 and TRBJ2-5; 8 nucleotides align to TRBD2. J lost 3 bases, V lost 3 bases, and 4 bases had no gene match. The germline CDR1 and CDR2 sequences are SGHRS and YFSETQ. The CDR3 sequence is 14 residues long. The chain's CDR3 is CASSSGTSEETQYF. Written as DNA, the CDR3 is TGCGCCAGCAGCTCCGGGACTAGTGAAGAGACCCAGTACTTC.

This clonotype was counted between two and nine times. The rearrangement uses TRBV4-3 and TRBJ2-5; D is ambiguous. This CDR3 contains 15 residues. The V end lost 0 bases, the J end lost 1 base, and 9 bases lay between the germline ends. Germline CDR1 is LGHNA and CDR2 is YSLEER. CDR3 in amino acids: CASSQDIGLQETQYF. CDR3 coding DNA: TGCGCCAGCAGCCAAGATATAGGCCTCCAAGAGACCCAGTACTTC.

This clonotype was observed a handful of times. CDR3 bases: TGTGCCAGCAGTTACGTTCTAGTTGGGGAGCAGTTCTTC. Its protein product is CASSYVLVGEQFF. This chain links TRBV6-2 or TRBV6-3 with TRBJ2-1; D unresolved. The length of the CDR3 is 13 residues. From germline, CDR1 is MNHEY and CDR2 SVGEGT. V lost 2 bases and J lost 10, with 12 bases in between.

The V call is TRBV10-3, the J call TRBJ2-1; TRBD2 agrees at 9 bases. The CDR3 is 15 amino acids. Germline V gene data show CDR1 as ENHRY and CDR2 as SYGVKD. The V and J ends lost 0 bases and 7 bases, in that order; junction bases with no gene match: 4. The CDR3 reads CAISESAGGANEQFF. DNA of the CDR3: TGTGCCATCAGTGAGTCCGCGGGAGGGGCGAATGAGCAGTTCTTC.